The 29 T cell receptor beta chains below all came from one sample that was sequenced in a study of blood T cell repertoires in COVID-19. Some clones are missing from TCRdb's copy, which holds only in-frame ones; the method was immunoSEQ multiplex PCR. Among approximately 99,000 clones, 71% were seen once, and the ten largest hold around 1.7%. Sequencing was performed on peripheral blood. The receptor set was obtained from a woman aged 35 to 49 with acute or convalescent COVID-19.

This clone was seen once. This chain connects TRBV6-4 to TRBJ2-4; tentative D call: TRBD1 (6 bases). This CDR3 comprises 16 residues. In germline, CDR1 is MRHNA, CDR2 SNTAGT. V lost 4 bases and J 2 bases, leaving 15 bases between the germline ends. CDR3 coding DNA: TGTGCCAGCAGTGCCTACGACAGGCGGTCCAAAAACATTCAGTACTTC. It codes for CASSAYDRRSKNIQYF.

This chain connects TRBV6-5 to TRBJ1-5, with D possibly being TRBD1 (6 bases). CDR1 MNHEY and CDR2 SVGAGI come from the germline V gene. This CDR3 is 15 amino acids long. The V and J ends lost 6 bases and 2 bases respectively, with 14 bases between them. The CDR3 here is CASRETGSGNQPQHF. The CDR3, as DNA: TGTGCCAGCAGAGAGACAGGTAGTGGCAATCAGCCCCAGCATTTT.

The chain recombines TRBV4-1 with TRBJ2-7, with D unclear. Germline V gene data show CDR1 as MGHRA and CDR2 as YSYEKL. V was pared by 0 bases and J by 2 bases, with 11 bases between. The CDR3 is made up of 15 amino acids. CDR3 region: CASSQDVAPAYEQYF. CDR3 bases: TGCGCCAGCAGCCAAGATGTAGCTCCCGCCTACGAGCAGTACTTC.

This sequence joins TRBV18 and TRBJ2-7, with D tentatively TRBD2 (6 bases). Between the trimmed V and J ends, which lost 3 bases and 3 bases, there was a span of 12 bases. Germline lookup yields CDR1 KGHSH and CDR2 LQKENI. This CDR3 has 14 residues. CDR3 sequence (DNA): TGTGCCAGCTCACCGGGACTTGTCAGCTACGAGCAGTACTTC. This encodes CASSPGLVSYEQYF. Combining the CDR3 with reference TRBV18 and TRBJ2-7 gives the whole variable domain NAGVMQNPRHLVRRRGQEARLRCSPMKGHSHVYWYRQLPEEGLKFMVYLQKENIIDESGMPKERFSAEFPKEGPSILRIQQVVRGDSAAYFCASSPGLVSYEQYFGPGTRLTVT.

The DNA for the CDR3 is TGTGCCAGCAGCGGGGCTAGCGGGGGGCCCACAGATACGCAGTATTTT. Its translation is CASSGASGGPTDTQYF. The V and J genes are TRBV5-4 and TRBJ2-3; 11 bases align to TRBD2. The CDR3 extends over 16 amino acids. CDR1 and CDR2 (germline): SGHNT, YYREEE (reference sequence). The V segment lost 4 bases and the J segment 2 bases; nucleotides outside the gene matches: 6.

V gene TRBV30 combines with J gene TRBJ2-5, with 11 nucleotides matching TRBD2. The CDR3 runs 15 residues. Germline values: CDR1 GTSNPN, CDR2 SVGIG (reference sequence). The J segment lost 2 bases and the V segment lost 3 bases, leaving 5 bases of the junction unmatched. The CDR3 sequence is CAWRIAGGRQETQYF. The CDR3 DNA sequence: TGTGCCTGGAGGATAGCGGGGGGGCGTCAAGAGACCCAGTACTTC.

This clone has at least ten counts. This chain connects TRBV3-1 (or the pseudogene TRBV3-2) to TRBJ1-6; D is possibly TRBD1 (5 bases). CDR3 length: 13 residues. Germline V lookup: CDR1 LGHDT, CDR2 YNNKEL (reference sequence). Trimming stripped 1 base from V and 14 bases from J, with 12 bases between. The CDR3 reads CASSQGRLDTLHF. The CDR3 bases are TGTGCCAGCAGCCAAGGTCGGCTGGACACCCTCCACTTT.

This clone was picked up many times. The rearrangement joins TRBV7-2 to TRBJ2-7; 9 positions agree with TRBD2. Losses at the gene ends were 2 bases for V and 3 bases for J; bases not matched to a gene: 5. The germline V gene has CDR1 SGHTA and CDR2 FQGNSA. CDR3 length equals 15 residues. The CDR3 DNA is TGTGCCAGCAGCTTAACAACTAGCGGGTACTACGAGCAGTACTTC. Amino acids: CASSLTTSGYYEQYF.

V gene TRBV18 combines with J gene TRBJ2-7; D possibly corresponds to TRBD1 (6 bases). In germline, CDR1 is KGHSH, CDR2 LQKENI. CDR3 length: 14 amino acids. V was pared by 3 bases and J by 0 bases, with 9 bases between. The CDR3 DNA is TGTGCCAGCTCACCCGGACAGAACTCCTACGAGCAGTACTTC. This gives the protein CASSPGQNSYEQYF.

The genes are TRBV4-2 and TRBJ2-1; tentatively, D is TRBD2 (6 bases). V lost 5 bases and J lost 6, with 14 bases in between. The V gene's germline CDR1 is LGHNA and CDR2 YNFKEQ. The CDR3 is 14 amino acids. This CDR3 is CASSRRGTVNEQFF. The CDR3 DNA reads TGTGCCAGCAGCAGACGGGGGACCGTCAATGAGCAGTTCTTC.

The chain carries TRBV27 and TRBJ2-7, with TRBD1 matching 12 bases. CDR1 is MNHEY and CDR2 is SMNVEV in the germline V gene (reference sequence). This CDR3 region has 17 residues. V was clipped by 6 bases and J by 0 bases; unmatched bases: 9. The chain's CDR3 is CASRPRDRGLSSYEQYF. The CDR3 DNA sequence: TGTGCCAGCAGGCCCCGGGACAGGGGGCTGAGCTCCTACGAGCAGTACTTC.

The chain is built from TRBV5-1 and TRBJ2-3, with TRBD2 as a possible D gene (6 bases). This CDR3 contains 15 residues. V dropped 2 bases and J dropped 2 bases, with 12 bases sitting between them. Germline loops: CDR1 SGHRS, CDR2 YFSETQ. The CDR3 nucleotides read TGCGCCAGCAGCTTTAGCGGAGCCTCCACAGATACGCAGTATTTT. Translating it yields CASSFSGASTDTQYF.

The chain couples TRBV27 to TRBJ2-1; 9 bases are a match to TRBD2. Germline assignment: CDR1 MNHEY and CDR2 SMNVEV (reference sequence). The CDR3 spans 16 residues. J gave up 6 bases and V 5 bases, and 11 bases lay outside the gene matches. The CDR3 loop is CASSPQGGGAGNEQFF. In DNA form, the CDR3 reads TGTGCCAGCAGTCCCCAGGGCGGGGGGGCCGGCAATGAGCAGTTCTTC.

With regard to this clone: At one end, the junction sequence differs from germline, possibly due to a read error. J is TRBJ2-3 and V is TRBV3-1 (or the pseudogene TRBV3-2); 11 bases fit TRBD2. This CDR3 is built from 12 residues. Germline V gene lookup returns CDR1 LGHDT and CDR2 YNNKEL (reference sequence). Here the CDR3 reads CASSFSGGVGSF. For the CDR3, the DNA is TGTGCCAGCAGCTTTAGCGGGGGGGTAGGGAGTTTT.

In its sample, this clone was seen a few times. The gene calls are TRBV4-1 and TRBJ2-2; 7 bases fit TRBD2. With 0 bases clipped from V and 1 base from J, the junction kept 2 bases outside the gene matches. The V gene's germline CDR1 is MGHRA and CDR2 YSYEKL. The CDR3 is 16 amino acids. CDR3 in DNA: TGCGCCAGCAGCCAAGAGACGGGGGGGAACACCGGGGAGCTGTTTTTT. Residues: CASSQETGGNTGELFF.

V and J are TRBV2 and TRBJ2-1, with D possibly matching TRBD2 (6 bases). The germline CDR1 and CDR2 sequences are SNHLY and FYNNEI. V gave up 5 bases and J gave up 8 bases, with 19 bases separating them. The CDR3 totals 15 residues. CDR3 region: CASSNAGFSVDEQFF. CDR3 in DNA: TGTGCCAGCAGTAACGCGGGGTTTTCAGTCGATGAGCAGTTCTTC.

The rearrangement links TRBV2 to TRBJ2-1; D gene unclear. V lost 8 bases to trimming and J lost 4 bases, with 6 bases between them. The length of the CDR3 is 11 residues. CDR1 SNHLY and CDR2 FYNNEI come from the germline V gene. In DNA, the CDR3 is TGTGCCAGCGGGCAGTACAATGAGCAGTTCTTC. This sequence encodes CASGQYNEQFF. The full variable domain, completed using reference TRBV2 and TRBJ2-1, is EPEVTQTPSHQVTQMGQEVILRCVPISNHLYFYWYRQILGQKVEFLVSFYNNEISEKSEIFDDQFSVERPDGSNFTLKIRSTKLEDSAMYFCASGQYNEQFFGPGTRLTVL.

The rearrangement links TRBV7-6 to TRBJ2-1; the match to TRBD1 covers 10 bases. The CDR3 sequence is 15 residues long. From germline, CDR1 is SGHVS and CDR2 FNYEAQ. V dropped 4 bases and J dropped 2; count of bases not matched to a gene: 2. CDR3 amino acids: CASSSGQGAYNEQFF. The CDR3 nucleotides read TGTGCCAGCAGCTCCGGACAGGGGGCCTACAATGAGCAGTTCTTC.

This chain connects TRBV20-1 to TRBJ2-3, with no clear D. Trimming pared 6 bases from V and 6 bases from J, leaving 7 bases between. In germline, CDR1 is DFQATT, CDR2 SNEGSKA (reference sequence). The CDR3 extends over 10 amino acids. The CDR3 loop is CSAIRDTQYF. CDR3 coding DNA: TGCAGTGCAATACGGGATACGCAGTATTTT.

The CDR3 reads CASSRTGGGSNQPQHF. CDR3 DNA: TGTGCCAGCTCACGGACAGGGGGCGGGAGCAATCAGCCCCAGCATTTT. This chain uses TRBV18 with TRBJ1-5, with TRBD1 identical over 11 bases. The junction had 3 bases not matched to a gene; V was cut back by 4 bases and J by 1 base. This CDR3 spans 16 amino acids. Germline-derived CDR1 and CDR2 are KGHSH and LQKENI.

The chain has TRBV5-1 and TRBJ1-5, with D possibly matching TRBD1 (6 bases). The V end lost 4 bases, the J end lost 3 bases, and 11 bases lay between the germline ends. This CDR3 is 14 amino acids long. Germline lookup yields CDR1 SGHRS and CDR2 YFSETQ. DNA for the CDR3: TGCGCCAGCAGCCCACAGGGAGACAATCAGCCCCAGCATTTT. It yields the protein CASSPQGDNQPQHF.

This chain joins TRBV7-2 and TRBJ2-1; 9 bases agree with TRBD2. Germline lookup yields CDR1 SGHTA and CDR2 FQGNSA. The length of the CDR3 is 17 residues. Trimming cost V 1 base and J 2 bases; bases outside gene matches: 6. CDR3 region: CASSLVRRGGTYNEQFF. As DNA, the CDR3 is TGTGCCAGCAGCTTAGTTCGGCGGGGGGGCACCTACAATGAGCAGTTCTTC.

This clone was detected a few times. The V gene is TRBV2, the J gene TRBJ2-1; possibly TRBD2 for D (6 bases). This CDR3 spans 15 amino acids. Per the germline V gene, CDR1 is SNHLY and CDR2 is FYNNEI. V dropped 1 base and J dropped 1 base, with 8 bases sitting between them. The CDR3 reads CASSEEEGSYNEQFF. CDR3 coding DNA: TGTGCCAGCAGTGAAGAGGAGGGATCCTACAATGAGCAGTTCTTC.

In its sample, this clone was seen once. This sample also contains other DNA sequences that code for the same CDR3. This chain connects TRBV7-2 to TRBJ2-3; D is undetermined. The V end was cut by 1 base, the J end by 6 bases, with 11 bases between. The CDR3 totals 14 residues. The germline V gene has CDR1 SGHTA and CDR2 FQGNSA. The CDR3 bases are TGTGCCAGCAGCTTAGGGTTAGCTGGGGATACGCAGTATTTT. Its translation: CASSLGLAGDTQYF.

This clone was detected only a few times. CDR3 DNA: TGTGCCATCAGTGATGTACAGGGGGCTTACGAGCAGTACTTC. Protein product: CAISDVQGAYEQYF. The genes are TRBV10-3 and TRBJ2-7; TRBD1 agrees at 9 bases. This CDR3 has 14 residues. Germline trimming cut 3 bases from V and 4 bases from J; bases unmatched to any gene: 4. Germline assignment: CDR1 ENHRY and CDR2 SYGVKD.

V usage is TRBV7-2 and J usage is TRBJ1-2; D ambiguous. V lost 1 base and J 1 base, leaving 4 bases between the germline ends. Germline V gene sequence: CDR1 SGHTA, CDR2 FQGNSA. The CDR3 extends over 13 amino acids. In nucleotides, the CDR3 is TGTGCCAGCAGCTTAGATAGTAACTATGGCTACACCTTC. Protein sequence: CASSLDSNYGYTF.

The table lists this clone with a few counts. J is TRBJ2-3 and V is TRBV6-4, with 7 bases fitting TRBD2. CDR3 length equals 14 residues. V was clipped by 6 bases and J by 4 bases; unmatched bases: 7. Germline values: CDR1 MRHNA, CDR2 SNTAGT. The CDR3 loop reads CASRRTRIPDTQYF. DNA of the CDR3: TGTGCCAGCAGAAGGACTAGGATCCCAGATACGCAGTATTTT.

The rearrangement joins TRBV24-1 to TRBJ2-7; 8 bases are shared with TRBD2. V was clipped by 6 bases and J by 3 bases; unmatched bases: 0. In germline, CDR1 is KGHDR, CDR2 SFDVKD. The length of the CDR3 is 12 residues. The CDR3 DNA sequence: TGTGCCACCAGTCGGGGGGGCTACGAGCAGTACTTC. It codes for CATSRGGYEQYF.

This clone was recorded many times. The gene calls are TRBV20-1 and TRBJ2-7; tentatively, D is TRBD2 (5 bases). Trimming left V 3 bases short and J 2 bases short, with 14 bases between. CDR1 and CDR2 from the germline V gene are DFQATT and SNEGSKA (reference sequence). The CDR3 length is 14 residues. The CDR3 coding sequence is TGCAGTGCTAGTCCAATGAGCGGCACCTACGAGCAGTACTTC. It encodes CSASPMSGTYEQYF.